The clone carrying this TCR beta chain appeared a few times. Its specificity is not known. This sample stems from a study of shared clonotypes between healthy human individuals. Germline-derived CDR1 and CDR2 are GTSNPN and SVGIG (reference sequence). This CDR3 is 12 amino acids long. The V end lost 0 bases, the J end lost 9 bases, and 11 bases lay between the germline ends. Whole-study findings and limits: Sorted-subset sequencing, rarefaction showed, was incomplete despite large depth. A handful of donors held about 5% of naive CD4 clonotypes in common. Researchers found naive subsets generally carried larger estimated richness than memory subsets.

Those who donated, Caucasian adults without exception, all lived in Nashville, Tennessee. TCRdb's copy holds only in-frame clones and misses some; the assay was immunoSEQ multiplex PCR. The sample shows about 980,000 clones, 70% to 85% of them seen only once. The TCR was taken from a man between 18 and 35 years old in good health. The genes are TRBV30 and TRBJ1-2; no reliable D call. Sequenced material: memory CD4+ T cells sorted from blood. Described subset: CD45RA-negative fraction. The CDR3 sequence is CAWSVSSASYTF. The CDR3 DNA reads TGTGCCTGGAGTGTATCTAGTGCCAGCTACACCTTC.